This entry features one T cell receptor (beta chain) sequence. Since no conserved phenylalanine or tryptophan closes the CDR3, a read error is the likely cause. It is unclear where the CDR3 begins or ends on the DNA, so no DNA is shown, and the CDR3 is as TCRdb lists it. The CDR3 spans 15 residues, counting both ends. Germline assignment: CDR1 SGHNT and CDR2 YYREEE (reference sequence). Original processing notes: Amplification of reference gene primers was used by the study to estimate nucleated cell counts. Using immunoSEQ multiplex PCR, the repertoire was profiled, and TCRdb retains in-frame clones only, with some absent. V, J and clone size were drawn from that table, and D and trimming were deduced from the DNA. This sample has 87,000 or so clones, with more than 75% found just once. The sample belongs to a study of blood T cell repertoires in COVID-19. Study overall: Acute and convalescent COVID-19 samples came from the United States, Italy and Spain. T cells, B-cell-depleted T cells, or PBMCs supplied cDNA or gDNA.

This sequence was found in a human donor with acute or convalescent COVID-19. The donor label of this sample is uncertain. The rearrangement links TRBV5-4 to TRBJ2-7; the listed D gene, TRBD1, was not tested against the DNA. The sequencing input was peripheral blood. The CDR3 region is CASSLKGVPSRVYHP.